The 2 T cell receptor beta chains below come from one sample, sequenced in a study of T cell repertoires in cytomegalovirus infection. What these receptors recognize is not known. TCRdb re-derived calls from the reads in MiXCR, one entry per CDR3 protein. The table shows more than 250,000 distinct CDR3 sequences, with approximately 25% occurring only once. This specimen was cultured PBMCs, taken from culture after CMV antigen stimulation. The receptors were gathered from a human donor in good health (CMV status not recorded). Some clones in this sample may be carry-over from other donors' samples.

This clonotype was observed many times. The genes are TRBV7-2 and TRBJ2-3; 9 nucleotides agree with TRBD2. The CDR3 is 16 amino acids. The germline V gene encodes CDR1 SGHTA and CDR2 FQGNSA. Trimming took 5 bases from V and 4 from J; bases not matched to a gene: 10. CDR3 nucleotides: TGTGCCAGCAGCACAGTAGCGGGAGCAAGGTCAGATACGCAGTATTTT. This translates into CASSTVAGARSDTQYF.

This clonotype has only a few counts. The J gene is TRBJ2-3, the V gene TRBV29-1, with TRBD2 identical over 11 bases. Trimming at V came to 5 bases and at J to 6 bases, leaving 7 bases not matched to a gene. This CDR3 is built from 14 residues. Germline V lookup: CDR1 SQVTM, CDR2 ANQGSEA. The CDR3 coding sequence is TGCAGCGTTCGACTAGCGGGGAGTTCGGATACGCAGTATTTT. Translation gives CSVRLAGSSDTQYF.